This T cell receptor (beta chain) was found in a study of T cells in tuberculosis. About the study: CD1B tetramers identified T cells specific for mycobacterial lipid GMM. Notes on the study in general: Some low-affinity tetramer-binding T cells may be absent from this sample.

The count of this clone is one. Cells were sorted from thawed PBMC rested overnight and stained with GMM-loaded CD1B tetramer, viability dye and anti-CD3. CD1B tetramers were loaded with Rhodococcus equi-derived C32 glucose monomycolate. CD14-expressing monocytes were removed from PBMC before cryopreservation and sorting. Chain pairing is unknown; alpha and beta were sequenced separately. Measured with immunoSEQ multiplex PCR; TCRdb has only the in-frame clones, and not every one. The sample lists tens of thousands of clones, more than 75% seen once, with 1.5% to 2% in the top ten. The receptor's source is an adult woman with latent tuberculosis. The sequenced material came from CD1b-GMM tetramer-negative cells sorted from PBMCs.

The CDR3 loop reads CASSLGAGYGYTF. Written as DNA, the CDR3 is TGTGCCAGCAGTCTGGGGGCTGGCTATGGCTACACCTTC. The gene calls are TRBV27 and TRBJ1-2, with D possibly being TRBD1 (6 bases). Germline V lookup: CDR1 MNHEY, CDR2 SMNVEV (reference sequence). V lost 5 bases and J 4 bases, leaving 11 bases between the germline ends. CDR3 length: 13 amino acids.